The rows below give T cell receptor beta chains drawn from one sample of a study of neurological immune-mediated disorders. TCRdb ran MiXCR on the 5' RACE reads and lists one entry per CDR3 protein. The sample carries 30,000 or so distinct CDR3 sequences, less than 15% recorded once. The sample comprised CD4+ T cells from blood. The receptors originated from a female donor with HTLV-1-associated myelopathy (HAM/TSP). The CDR3 runs from the conserved cysteine through the conserved F or W. The order of the fields is V gene, clone size, J gene, D gene, CDR3 protein, CDR3 DNA. D genes are given only for firm matches. Clone size is stated in some rows and not others, as once, few, many or a class when expanded.

TRBV20-1	.	TRBJ2-7	.	CSASWDEQYF	TGCAGTGCTAGTTGGGACGAGCAGTACTTC
TRBV6-2/TRBV6-3	many	TRBJ2-7	.	CASSQTASYEQYF	TGTGCCAGCAGCCAAACAGCCTCCTACGAGCAGTACTTC
TRBV9	many	TRBJ2-1	.	CASSAHYSSYNEQFF	TGTGCCAGCAGCGCCCACTATAGCTCCTACAATGAGCAGTTCTTC
TRBV5-1	.	TRBJ2-6	.	CASSMDGTPGVNVLTF	TGCGCCAGCAGCATGGACGGGACGCCTGGTGTCAACGTCCTGACTTTC
TRBV11-3	.	TRBJ2-3	.	CASSGISGVTLYTQYF	TGTGCCAGCAGCGGCATATCGGGAGTTACTCTCTATACGCAGTATTTT
TRBV20-1	many	TRBJ2-1	TRBD2	CSAGTLAGGPHEQFF	TGCAGTGCTGGGACCCTTGCGGGGGGGCCCCATGAGCAGTTCTTC
TRBV3-1	.	TRBJ1-4	.	CASSYRESLKLFF	TGTGCCAGCAGCTACAGGGAATCGTTGAAACTGTTTTTT
TRBV5-1	many	TRBJ2-2	.	CASSLAGADTGELFF	TGCGCCAGCAGCTTAGCAGGGGCGGACACCGGGGAGCTGTTTTTT
TRBV6-2/TRBV6-3	many	TRBJ2-3	TRBD2	CASSLLRGGLTDTQYF	TGTGCCAGCAGTTTGTTGCGGGGGGGCCTCACAGATACGCAGTATTTT
TRBV5-1	many	TRBJ2-7	.	CASSLGYEYEQYF	TGCGCCAGCAGCTTGGGATATGAGTACGAGCAGTACTTC
TRBV27	many	TRBJ2-5	.	CASSLSLATQETQYF	TGTGCCAGCAGTTTATCTCTAGCGACTCAAGAGACCCAGTACTTC
TRBV10-2	many	TRBJ2-7	.	CASSELRAWQYF	TGCGCCAGCAGTGAGTTGAGAGCCTGGCAGTACTTC
TRBV7-2	many	TRBJ2-3	.	CASSSPEFDTQYF	TGTGCCAGCAGCTCCCCGGAGTTCGATACGCAGTATTTT
TRBV20-1	medium-sized	TRBJ2-3	.	CSAPGATDTQYF	TGCAGTGCTCCCGGCGCCACAGATACGCAGTATTTT
TRBV5-1	many	TRBJ2-3	TRBD1	CASSSTRTGEDTQYF	TGCGCCAGCAGCTCAACAAGGACAGGGGAAGATACGCAGTATTTT
TRBV20-1	many	TRBJ2-5	TRBD2	CSARAKGLAGETQYF	TGCAGTGCTAGAGCTAAAGGACTAGCGGGGGAGACCCAGTACTTC
TRBV20-1	many	TRBJ2-3	TRBD2	CSAQRGADTQYF	TGCAGTGCGCAGCGGGGGGCAGATACGCAGTATTTT
TRBV12-3/TRBV12-4	many	TRBJ2-2	TRBD1	CASGHAGGTANTGELFF	TGTGCCAGCGGACACGCAGGGGGCACGGCGAACACCGGGGAGCTGTTTTTT
TRBV29-1	many	TRBJ2-7	TRBD2	CSVQNPMTSGSYEQYF	TGCAGCGTACAAAACCCTATGACTAGCGGGAGTTACGAGCAGTACTTC
TRBV2	many	TRBJ2-7	.	CASSEDLSSYEQYF	TGTGCCAGCAGTGAGGATCTTAGCTCCTACGAGCAGTACTTC
TRBV28	many	TRBJ2-5	.	CASRGQPSLETQYF	TGTGCCAGCAGGGGGCAGCCAAGCCTAGAGACCCAGTACTTC
TRBV20-1	many	TRBJ2-1	.	CSARDLSYSGEQFF	TGCAGTGCTAGAGATCTATCCTATTCAGGGGAGCAGTTCTTC
TRBV3-1	many	TRBJ2-7	.	CASSQGNEQYF	TGTGCCAGCAGCCAAGGTAACGAGCAGTACTTC
TRBV20-1	many	TRBJ1-1	.	CSARTLEAFF	TGCAGTGCTAGAACACTAGAAGCTTTCTTT